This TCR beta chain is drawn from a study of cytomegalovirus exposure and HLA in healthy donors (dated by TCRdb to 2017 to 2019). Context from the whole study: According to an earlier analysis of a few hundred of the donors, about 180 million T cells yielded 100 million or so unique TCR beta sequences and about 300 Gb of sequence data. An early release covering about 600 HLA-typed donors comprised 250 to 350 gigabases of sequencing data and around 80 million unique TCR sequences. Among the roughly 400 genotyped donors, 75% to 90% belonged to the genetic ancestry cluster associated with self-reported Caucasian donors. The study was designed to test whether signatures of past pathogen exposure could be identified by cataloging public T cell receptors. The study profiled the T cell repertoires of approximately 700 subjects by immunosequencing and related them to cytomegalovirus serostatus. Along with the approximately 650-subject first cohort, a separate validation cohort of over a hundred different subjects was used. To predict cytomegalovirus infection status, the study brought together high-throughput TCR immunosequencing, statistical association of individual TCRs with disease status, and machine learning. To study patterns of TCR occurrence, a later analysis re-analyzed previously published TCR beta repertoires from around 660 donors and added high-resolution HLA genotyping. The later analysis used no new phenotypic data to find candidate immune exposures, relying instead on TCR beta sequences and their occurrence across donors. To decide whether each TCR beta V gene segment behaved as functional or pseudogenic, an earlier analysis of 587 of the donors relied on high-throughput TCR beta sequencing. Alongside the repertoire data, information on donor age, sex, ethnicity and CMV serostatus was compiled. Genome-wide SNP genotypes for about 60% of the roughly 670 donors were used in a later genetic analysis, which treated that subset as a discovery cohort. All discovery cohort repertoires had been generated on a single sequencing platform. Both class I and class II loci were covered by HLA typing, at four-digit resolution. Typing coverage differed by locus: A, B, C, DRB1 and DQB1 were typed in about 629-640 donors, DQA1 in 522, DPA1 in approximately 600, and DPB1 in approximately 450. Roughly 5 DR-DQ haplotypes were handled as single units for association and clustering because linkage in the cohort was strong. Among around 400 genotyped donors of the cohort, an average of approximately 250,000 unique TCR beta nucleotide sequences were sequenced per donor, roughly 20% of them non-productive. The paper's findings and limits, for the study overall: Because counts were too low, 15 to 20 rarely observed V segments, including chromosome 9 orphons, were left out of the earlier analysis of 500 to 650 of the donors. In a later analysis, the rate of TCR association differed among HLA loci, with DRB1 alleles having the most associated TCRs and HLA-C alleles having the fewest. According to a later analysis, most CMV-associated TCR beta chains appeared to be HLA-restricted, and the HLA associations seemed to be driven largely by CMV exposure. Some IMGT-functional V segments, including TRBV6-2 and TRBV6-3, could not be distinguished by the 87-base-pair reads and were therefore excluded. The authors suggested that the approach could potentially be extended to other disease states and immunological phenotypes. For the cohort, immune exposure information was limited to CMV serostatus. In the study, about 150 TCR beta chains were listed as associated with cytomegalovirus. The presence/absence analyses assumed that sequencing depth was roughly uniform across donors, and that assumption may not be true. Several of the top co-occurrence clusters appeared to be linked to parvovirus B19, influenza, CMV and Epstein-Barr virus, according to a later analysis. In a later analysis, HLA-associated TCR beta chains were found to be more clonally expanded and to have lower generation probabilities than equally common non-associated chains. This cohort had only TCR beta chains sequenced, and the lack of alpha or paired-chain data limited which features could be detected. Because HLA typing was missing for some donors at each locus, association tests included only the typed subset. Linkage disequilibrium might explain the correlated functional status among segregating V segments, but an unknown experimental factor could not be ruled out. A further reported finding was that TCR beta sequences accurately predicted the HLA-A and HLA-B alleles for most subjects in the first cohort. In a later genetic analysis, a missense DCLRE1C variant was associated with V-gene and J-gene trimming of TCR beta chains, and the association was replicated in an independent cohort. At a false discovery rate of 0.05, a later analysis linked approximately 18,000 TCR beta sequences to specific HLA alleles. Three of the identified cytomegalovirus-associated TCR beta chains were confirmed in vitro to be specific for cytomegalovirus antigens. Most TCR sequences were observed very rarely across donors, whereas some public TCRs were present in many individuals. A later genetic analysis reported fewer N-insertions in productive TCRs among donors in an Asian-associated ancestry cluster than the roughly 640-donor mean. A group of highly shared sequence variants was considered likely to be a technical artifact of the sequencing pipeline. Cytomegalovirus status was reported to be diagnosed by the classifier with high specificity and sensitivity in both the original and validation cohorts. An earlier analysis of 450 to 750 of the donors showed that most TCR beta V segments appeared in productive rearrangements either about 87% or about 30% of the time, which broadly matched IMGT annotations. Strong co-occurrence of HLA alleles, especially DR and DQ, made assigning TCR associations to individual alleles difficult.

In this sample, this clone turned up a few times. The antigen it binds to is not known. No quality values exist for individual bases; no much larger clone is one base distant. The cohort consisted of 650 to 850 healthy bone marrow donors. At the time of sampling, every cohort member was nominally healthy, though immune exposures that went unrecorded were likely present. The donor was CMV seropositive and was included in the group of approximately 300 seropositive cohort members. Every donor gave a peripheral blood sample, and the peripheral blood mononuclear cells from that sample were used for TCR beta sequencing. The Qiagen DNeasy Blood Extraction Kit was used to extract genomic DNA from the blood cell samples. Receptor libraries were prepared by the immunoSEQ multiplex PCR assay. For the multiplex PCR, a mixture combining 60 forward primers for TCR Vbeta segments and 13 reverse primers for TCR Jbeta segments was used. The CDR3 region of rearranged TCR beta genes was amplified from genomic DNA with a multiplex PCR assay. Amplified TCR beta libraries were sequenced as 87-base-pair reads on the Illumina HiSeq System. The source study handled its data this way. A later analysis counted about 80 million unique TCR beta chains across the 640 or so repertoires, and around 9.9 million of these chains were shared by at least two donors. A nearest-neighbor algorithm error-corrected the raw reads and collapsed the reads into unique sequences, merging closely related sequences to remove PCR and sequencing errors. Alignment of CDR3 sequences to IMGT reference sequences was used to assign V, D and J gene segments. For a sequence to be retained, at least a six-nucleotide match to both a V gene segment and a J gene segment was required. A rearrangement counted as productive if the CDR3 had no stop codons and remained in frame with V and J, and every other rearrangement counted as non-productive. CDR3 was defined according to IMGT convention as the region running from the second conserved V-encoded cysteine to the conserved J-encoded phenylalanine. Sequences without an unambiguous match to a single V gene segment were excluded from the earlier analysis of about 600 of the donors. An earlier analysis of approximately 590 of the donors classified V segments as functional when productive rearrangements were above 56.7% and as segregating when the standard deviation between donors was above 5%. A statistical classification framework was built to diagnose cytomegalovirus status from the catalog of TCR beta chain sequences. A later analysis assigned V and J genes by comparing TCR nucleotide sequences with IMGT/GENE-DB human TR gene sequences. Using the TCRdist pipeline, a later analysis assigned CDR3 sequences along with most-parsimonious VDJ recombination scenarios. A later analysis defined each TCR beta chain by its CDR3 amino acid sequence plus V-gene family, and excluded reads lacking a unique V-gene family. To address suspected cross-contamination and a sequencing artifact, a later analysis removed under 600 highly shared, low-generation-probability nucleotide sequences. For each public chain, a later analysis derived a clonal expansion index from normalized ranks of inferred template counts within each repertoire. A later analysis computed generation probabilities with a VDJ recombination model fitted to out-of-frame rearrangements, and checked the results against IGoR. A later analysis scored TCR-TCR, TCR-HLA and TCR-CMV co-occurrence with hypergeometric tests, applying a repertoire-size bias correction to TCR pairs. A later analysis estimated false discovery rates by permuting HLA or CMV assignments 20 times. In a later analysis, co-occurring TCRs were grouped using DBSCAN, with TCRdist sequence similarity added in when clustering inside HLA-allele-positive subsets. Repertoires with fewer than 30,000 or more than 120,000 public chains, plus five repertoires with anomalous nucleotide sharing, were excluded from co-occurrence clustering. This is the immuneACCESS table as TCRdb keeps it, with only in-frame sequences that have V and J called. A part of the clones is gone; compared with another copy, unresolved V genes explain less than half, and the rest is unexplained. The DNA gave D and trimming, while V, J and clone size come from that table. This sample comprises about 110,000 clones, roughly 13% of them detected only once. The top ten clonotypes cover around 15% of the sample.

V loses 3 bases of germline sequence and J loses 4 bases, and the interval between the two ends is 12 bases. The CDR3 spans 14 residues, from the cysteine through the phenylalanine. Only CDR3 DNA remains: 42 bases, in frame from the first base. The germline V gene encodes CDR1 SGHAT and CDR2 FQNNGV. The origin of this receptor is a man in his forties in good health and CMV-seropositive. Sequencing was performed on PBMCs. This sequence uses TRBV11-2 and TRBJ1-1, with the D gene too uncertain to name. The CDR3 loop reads CASSLGRTSTEAFF. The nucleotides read TGTGCCAGCAGCTTGGGGAGAACTAGCACTGAAGCTTTCTTT.